The clone carrying this TCR beta chain appeared a few times. Its antigen remains unknown. The germline V gene has CDR1 SQVTM and CDR2 ANQGSEA. V was clipped by 5 bases and J by 5 bases; unmatched bases: 12. This CDR3 has 15 amino acids. 13 Jbeta primers and 60 Vbeta primers were used for the PCR. Data came from immunoSEQ multiplex PCR; TCRdb stores just in-frame clones and leaves some out. The sample has some 200,000 clones; over 75% are singletons. The data originate from a study of cytomegalovirus exposure and HLA in healthy donors. Study-wide points: Association of a missense DCLRE1C variant with TCR beta V- and J-gene trimming was reported in a later analysis. Analysis performed later found approximately 17,000 TCR beta sequences associated with HLA alleles at 0.05 false discovery rate.

Sequenced material: PBMCs. The chain carries TRBV29-1 and TRBJ2-1, with 7 bases that match TRBD2. The TCR sequence derives from a boy aged 2 to 10 in good health and CMV-seronegative. CDR3 bases: TGCAGCGTTATCTCCCGACTAGCCCCGAACAATGAGCAGTTCTTC. Translating gives CSVISRLAPNNEQFF.